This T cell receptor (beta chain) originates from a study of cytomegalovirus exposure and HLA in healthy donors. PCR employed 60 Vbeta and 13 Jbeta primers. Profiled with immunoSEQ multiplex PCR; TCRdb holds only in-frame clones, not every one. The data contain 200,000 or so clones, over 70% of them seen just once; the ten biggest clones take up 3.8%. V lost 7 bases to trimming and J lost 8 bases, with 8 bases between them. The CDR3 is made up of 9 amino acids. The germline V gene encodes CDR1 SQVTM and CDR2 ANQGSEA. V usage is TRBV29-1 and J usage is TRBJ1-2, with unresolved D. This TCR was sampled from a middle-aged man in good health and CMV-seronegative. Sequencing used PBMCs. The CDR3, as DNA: TGCAGCGACTCACTGGGCTACACCTTC. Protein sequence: CSDSLGYTF.